This passage covers 12 T cell receptor beta chains from one sample sequenced in a study of T cell repertoires in cytomegalovirus infection. TCRdb ran MiXCR on the reads and lists one entry per CDR3 protein. The sample contains approximately 990,000 distinct CDR3 sequences, around 30% of which appear only once. Their specific antigens are unknown. The sample consisted of cultured CD8+ T cells from PBMCs, taken from culture after CMV antigen stimulation. These receptors were taken from a human donor in good health (CMV status not recorded). Some clones in this sample may be carry-over from other donors' samples.

This clonotype was recorded only once. DNA of the CDR3: TGCGCCAGCAGCCAAGCAGAGGAAAGGGGAGGTCCTCAAAACGGCTACACCTTC. This encodes CASSQAEERGGPQNGYTF. The V call is TRBV4-1, the J call TRBJ1-2; maybe TRBD1 (5 bases). The CDR3 covers 18 residues. Germline CDR1 MGHRA, CDR2 YSYEKL. V was pared by 1 base and J by 8 bases, with 26 bases between.

This clonotype was seen more than once but under ten times. This chain joins TRBV7-9 and TRBJ2-7, with 8 bases lining up with TRBD2. The CDR3 sequence is 15 residues long. CDR1 SEHNR and CDR2 FQNEAQ come from the germline V gene (reference sequence). V shed 1 base and J 3 bases; nucleotides not matched to a gene: 5. The CDR3 coding sequence is TGTGCCAGCAGCTTAGGGTTAGCGGGGCGCTACGAGCAGTACTTC. Protein sequence: CASSLGLAGRYEQYF. The full variable domain, in which reference TRBV7-9 and TRBJ2-7 provide the parts outside the CDR3, is DTGVSQNPRHKITKRGQNVTFRCDPISEHNRLYWYRQTLGQGPEFLTYFQNEAQLEKSRLLSDRFSAERPKGSFSTLEIQRTEQGDSAMYLCASSLGLAGRYEQYFGPGTRLTVT.

This chain links TRBV4-1 with TRBJ2-7, with TRBD1 matching over 9 bases. The CDR3 extends over 16 amino acids. The J segment lost 6 bases and the V segment lost 3 bases, leaving 12 bases of the junction unmatched. Germline V gene data show CDR1 as MGHRA and CDR2 as YSYEKL. In DNA, the CDR3 is TGCGCCAGCAGCCAGCTCGGGACAGGGTACAATCGCGAGCAGTACTTC. It yields the protein CASSQLGTGYNREQYF.

The V and J genes are TRBV7-9 and TRBJ2-3; D may be TRBD1 (6 bases). Trimming cost V 0 bases and J 1 base, with 14 bases left between them. This CDR3 contains 17 residues. Germline assignment: CDR1 SEHNR and CDR2 FQNEAQ (reference sequence). CDR3 DNA sequence: TGTGCCAGCAGCTTAGCAACAGGGCTAATGCGCACAGATACGCAGTATTTT. Translated, it gives CASSLATGLMRTDTQYF.

This chain connects TRBV7-4 to TRBJ2-7, with 7 bases identical to TRBD1. The V segment lost 5 bases and the J segment 0 bases; nucleotides outside the gene matches: 7. There are 15 residues in the CDR3. Germline V gene sequence: CDR1 SGHVT, CDR2 SQSDAQ. CDR3 in amino acids: CASSIGTASSYEQYF. The CDR3 region has the DNA TGTGCCAGCAGCATCGGGACAGCCAGCTCCTACGAGCAGTACTTC. The full variable domain, in which reference TRBV7-4 and TRBJ2-7 provide the parts outside the CDR3, is GAGVSQSPRYKVAKRGRDVALRCDSISGHVTLYWYRQTLGQGSEVLTYSQSDAQRDKSGRPSGRFSAERPERSVSTLKIQRTEQGDSAVYLCASSIGTASSYEQYFGPGTRLTVT.

This rearrangement joins TRBV9 to TRBJ2-5, with 7 bases aligning to TRBD1. Germline CDR1 reads SGDLS; CDR2 reads YYNGEE. V lost 2 bases to trimming and J lost 5 bases; unmatched junction nucleotides: 12. The length of the CDR3 is 16 residues. CDR3 residues: CASSVRQGGTTETQYF. DNA of the CDR3: TGTGCCAGCAGCGTGCGACAGGGTGGGACGACGGAGACCCAGTACTTC.

This clonotype came up many times. The junction does not match germline at one end; this may be a read error. This chain joins TRBV7-7 and TRBJ2-1; maybe TRBD2 (5 bases). This CDR3 contains 14 residues. Germline loops: CDR1 SSHAT, CDR2 FNYEAQ (reference sequence). The CDR3 DNA reads as TGTGCTAGCAGCCGGAGCGGTTCCTACAATGAGCAGTTCTTC. It codes for CASSRSGSYNEQFF.

CDR3 sequence (DNA): TGTGCCAGCAGCCAACATCCTCCCGGGACTAGCCGAGAAGATACGCAGTATTTT. Its protein is CASSQHPPGTSREDTQYF. J is TRBJ2-3 and V is TRBV14, with 9 bases identical to TRBD2. Trimming took 2 bases from V and 5 from J; bases not matched to a gene: 14. The V gene's germline CDR1 is SGHDN and CDR2 FVKESK. This CDR3 contains 18 residues.

This clonotype was detected only a few times. The chain employs TRBV13 and TRBJ1-1; weak D call: TRBD1 (5 bases). The V and J ends lost 5 bases and 4 bases respectively, with 14 bases between them. CDR1 and CDR2 from the germline V gene are PRHDT and FYEKMQ (reference sequence). CDR3 length equals 14 residues. The CDR3 DNA follows: TGTGCCAGCAGCCACCCAGGGAGTAGCACTGAAGCTTTCTTT. Encoded protein: CASSHPGSSTEAFF.

This chain links TRBV10-3 with TRBJ2-7, with no clear D. In germline, CDR1 is ENHRY, CDR2 SYGVKD. CDR3 length: 11 amino acids. V was cut by 5 bases and J by 3 bases, with 5 bases left in between. This chain's CDR3 is CAISSSYEQYF. In DNA, the CDR3 is TGTGCCATCAGTTCAAGCTACGAGCAGTACTTC.

The chain is built from TRBV28 and TRBJ1-1, with D unresolved. V was pared by 5 bases and J by 4 bases, with 14 bases between. This CDR3 is built from 14 residues. Germline assignment: CDR1 MDHEN and CDR2 SYDVKM. The CDR3 nucleotides are TGTGCCAGCAGTGAGGGAAGGGAGGTCACTGAAGCTTTCTTT. It translates to CASSEGREVTEAFF.

Many counts were recorded for this clonotype. This chain uses TRBV6-1 with TRBJ2-2; D gene unclear. Trimming cost V 3 bases and J 0 bases, with 8 bases left between them. The germline V gene has CDR1 MNHNS and CDR2 SASEGT. The CDR3 sequence is 15 residues long. Here the CDR3 DNA reads TGTGCCAGCAGTGAGATTGGGTCGAACACCGGGGAGCTGTTTTTT. It codes for CASSEIGSNTGELFF.